This T cell receptor beta chain is drawn from a study of shared clonotypes between healthy human individuals. Overall study: CD8 memory received one plate per donor, CD8 naive two, CD4 memory three and CD4 naive three.

Findings and caveats of the study: Only a few donors were included, so the genetic and exposure-history diversity represented was limited.

The germline V gene has CDR1 SGHTA and CDR2 FQGTGA. Trimming cost V 1 base and J 10 bases, with 8 bases left between them. This CDR3 region has 13 residues. TCRdb keeps only in-frame clones here, not all; method: immunoSEQ multiplex PCR. The sample has over a million clones, 78% seen once. On this clone itself: Its cognate antigen is unknown.

The specimen was memory CD4+ T cells from PBMCs. Subset of the sample: CD45RA-negative fraction. The genes are TRBV7-3 and TRBJ1-6; D remains unclear. The TCR originated in a man aged 18 to 29 in good health. Some clones in this sample may be carry-over from other donors' samples. This CDR3 reads CASSLNQVSPLHF. DNA of the CDR3: TGTGCCAGCAGCTTAAATCAGGTATCACCCCTCCACTTT.